This is a list of T cell receptor beta chains from one sample in a study of cytomegalovirus exposure and HLA in healthy donors. Sequencing was performed with immunoSEQ multiplex PCR; in TCRdb, only in-frame clones are kept and a portion is missing. The profile shows roughly 92,000 clones, 7.5% to 8.5% of them singletons. Sequencing used PBMCs. These receptors originate from a middle-aged man in good health and CMV-seronegative. Each CDR3 is given with its conserved first and last residue. The order of the fields is D gene, clone size, V gene, J gene, CDR3 length, CDR3 protein, CDR3 DNA. A D gene is named only where the DNA matches it firmly. Clone size, where shown, is once, few, many, or a class for clones that have expanded.

>NA|NA|TRBV11-2|TRBJ2-3|15
CASSFSRGGSDTQYF
TGTGCCAGCAGCTTCTCGAGGGGGGGTTCAGATACGCAGTATTTT
>TRBD1|NA|TRBV5-6|TRBJ1-1|15
CASSPGQGAGAEAFF
TGTGCCAGCAGCCCGGGACAGGGGGCAGGGGCTGAAGCTTTCTTT
>TRBD2|few|TRBV4-2|TRBJ2-3|15
CASSPREGDTDTQYF
TGTGCCAGCAGCCCGCGGGAGGGAGACACAGATACGCAGTATTTT
>TRBD1|NA|TRBV2|TRBJ2-1|12
CATGGAYNEQFF
TGTGCCACAGGGGGCGCCTACAATGAGCAGTTCTTC
>TRBD1|NA|TRBV5-1|TRBJ2-7|15
CASSLTPGQYYEQYF
TGCGCCAGCAGCTTGACCCCGGGACAGTACTACGAGCAGTACTTC
>NA|few|TRBV29-1|TRBJ1-5|12
CSVAGDNQPQHF
TGCAGCGTTGCGGGGGACAATCAGCCCCAGCATTTT
>NA|NA|TRBV7-2|TRBJ1-1|14
CASSLGGTNTEAFF
TGTGCCAGCAGCTTAGGCGGGACGAACACTGAAGCTTTCTTT
>NA|few|TRBV6-1|TRBJ2-3|14
CASTLEPRTDTQYF
TGTGCCAGCACCCTAGAGCCCCGGACAGATACGCAGTATTTT
>NA|NA|TRBV29-1|TRBJ2-3|13
CSVEQGSTDTQYF
TGCAGCGTTGAGCAGGGAAGCACAGATACGCAGTATTTT
>NA|few|TRBV30|TRBJ2-5|14
CAWSQGQVQETQYF
TGTGCCTGGAGTCAGGGACAAGTACAAGAGACCCAGTACTTC
>TRBD1|few|TRBV5-1|TRBJ1-1|15
CASSPGQGPLGEAFF
TGCGCCAGCAGCCCGGGACAGGGTCCTTTGGGTGAAGCTTTCTTT
>TRBD2|NA|TRBV18|TRBJ2-1|18
CASSTIAGVNGGYNEQFF
TGTGCCAGCTCGACCATCGCGGGAGTAAACGGGGGTTACAATGAGCAGTTCTTC
>NA|NA|TRBV6-5|TRBJ1-2|12
CASTYKGYGYTF
TGTGCCAGCACGTACAAGGGGTATGGCTACACCTTC
>TRBD2|NA|TRBV5-1|TRBJ2-1|17
CASSLATGGRSYNEQFF
TGCGCCAGCAGTCTAGCCACGGGAGGCCGATCCTACAATGAGCAGTTCTTC
>TRBD1|NA|TRBV5-1|TRBJ2-5|15
CASSRLDRDQETQYF
TGCGCCAGCAGCCGATTGGACAGGGACCAAGAGACCCAGTACTTC
>NA|few|TRBV22-1|TRBJ1-4|14
CPGILKTGNEKLFF
TGTCCTGGGATTCTAAAGACAGGGAATGAAAAACTGTTTTTT
>NA|few|TRBV27|TRBJ1-5|15
CASSEHKYSNRPQHF
TGTGCCAGCAGTGAACACAAGTATAGCAATCGGCCCCAGCATTTT
>TRBD2|few|TRBV6-5|TRBJ2-5|14
CASSSPAGGETQYF
TGTGCCAGCAGTTCACCAGCGGGGGGGGAGACCCAGTACTTC
>TRBD1|few|TRBV18|TRBJ1-3|16
CASSPSGQGTGNTIYF
TGTGCCAGCTCACCTTCCGGACAGGGCACTGGAAACACCATATATTTT
>TRBD1|few|TRBV2|TRBJ1-3|18
CASSEGGTGGILGNTIYF
TGTGCCAGCAGTGAAGGGGGGACAGGGGGCATTCTTGGAAACACCATATATTTT
>TRBD1|few|TRBV10-1|TRBJ2-7|14
CASSDPGGSYEQYF
TGCGCCAGCAGTGACCCAGGGGGTTCCTACGAGCAGTACTTC
>NA|few|TRBV6-6|TRBJ2-5|10
CASRRETQYF
TGTGCCAGCAGGCGAGAGACCCAGTACTTC
>TRBD2|NA|TRBV10-2|TRBJ2-3|16
CASSGLAGGITDTQYF
TGCGCCAGCAGTGGGCTAGCGGGAGGCATCACAGATACGCAGTATTTT
>TRBD1|few|TRBV11-1|TRBJ1-4|16
CASSNGGQGKGEKLFF
TGTGCCAGCAGCAACGGGGGACAGGGTAAAGGTGAAAAACTGTTTTTT
>NA|NA|TRBV18|TRBJ1-2|14
CASSPPRDRSGYTF
TGTGCCAGCTCACCCCCGCGGGACCGGTCTGGCTACACCTTC
>NA|NA|TRBV28|TRBJ1-3|15
CASSPAGGSGNTIYF
TGTGCCAGCAGCCCGGCGGGGGGCTCTGGAAACACCATATATTTT
>TRBD1|NA|TRBV6-1|TRBJ1-1|15
CASSDRDSSNTEAFF
TGTGCCAGCAGTGACCGGGACAGTTCGAACACTGAAGCTTTCTTT
>TRBD1|NA|TRBV11-2|TRBJ1-5|15
CASSSGQGRNQPQHF
TGTGCCAGCAGCTCTGGACAGGGTCGCAATCAGCCCCAGCATTTT
>TRBD2|NA|TRBV19|TRBJ2-1|14
CASSRKSGTYEQFF
TGTGCCAGTAGTCGGAAAAGCGGGACGTATGAGCAGTTCTTC
>NA|NA|TRBV19|TRBJ2-5|15
CASSIGRLIQETQYF
TGTGCCAGTAGTATAGGCAGACTGATACAAGAGACCCAGTACTTC
>NA|few|TRBV9|TRBJ2-7|19
CASSALAGATSYPPYEQYF
TGTGCCAGCAGCGCCCTAGCAGGGGCTACCTCATATCCCCCCTACGAGCAGTACTTC
>NA|few|TRBV5-8|TRBJ1-3|15
CASSLDRDSGNTIYF
TGTGCCAGCAGCTTGGACAGGGACTCTGGAAACACCATATATTTT
>NA|few|TRBV5-6|TRBJ2-5|14
CASSLNELSETQYF
TGTGCCAGCAGCTTGAATGAGTTGAGCGAGACCCAGTACTTC
>NA|NA|TRBV19|TRBJ1-2|13
CASSFFDSYGYTF
TGTGCCAGTAGTTTCTTCGACAGCTATGGCTACACCTTC
>NA|few|TRBV7-2|TRBJ2-2|14
CASSVTRNTGELFF
TGTGCCAGCAGCGTAACTAGGAACACCGGGGAGCTGTTTTTT
>TRBD2|few|TRBV7-2|TRBJ2-5|16
CASSPPGLADKETQYF
TGTGCCAGCAGCCCACCGGGACTAGCGGACAAAGAGACCCAGTACTTC
>NA|many|TRBV28|TRBJ2-7|10
CATRGYEQYF
TGCGCCACAAGGGGCTACGAGCAGTACTTC
>TRBD1|NA|TRBV28|TRBJ1-2|12
CASLGQTYGYTF
TGTGCCAGCTTGGGACAGACCTATGGCTACACCTTC
>TRBD1|few|TRBV27|TRBJ1-2|18
CASSEWGTGGWSYYGYTF
TGTGCCAGCAGTGAATGGGGGACAGGGGGCTGGAGCTACTATGGCTACACCTTC
>NA|few|TRBV6-1|TRBJ1-5|13
CASSVLYNQPQHF
TGTGCCAGCAGTGTCCTCTACAATCAGCCCCAGCATTTT
>NA|few|TRBV6-5|TRBJ1-1|14
CASTPRGSHTEAFF
TGTGCCAGCACCCCGAGGGGGAGTCACACTGAAGCTTTCTTT
>TRBD1|NA|TRBV7-9|TRBJ2-7|15
CASSLALGRGYEQYF
TGTGCCAGCAGCTTAGCCCTCGGCAGGGGGTACGAGCAGTACTTC
>TRBD1|NA|TRBV4-1|TRBJ2-7|16
CASSQGTGGNSYEQYF
TGCGCCAGCAGCCAAGGGACAGGGGGCAATTCCTACGAGCAGTACTTC
>NA|NA|TRBV19|TRBJ2-7|13
CASAPGVGYEQYF
TGTGCCAGTGCCCCGGGAGTCGGCTACGAGCAGTACTTC
>TRBD2|few|TRBV4-1|TRBJ2-1|15
CASSQPGLAIHEQFF
TGCGCCAGCAGCCAACCGGGACTAGCGATCCATGAGCAGTTCTTC
>NA|few|TRBV30|TRBJ2-5|12
CAWADSPGTQYF
TGTGCCTGGGCCGACAGTCCCGGGACCCAGTACTTC
>NA|NA|TRBV7-9|TRBJ1-1|16
CASSLEAGARNTEAFF
TGTGCCAGCAGCTTAGAAGCGGGCGCGCGGAACACTGAAGCTTTCTTT
>NA|few|TRBV18|TRBJ2-7|15
CASSPPDSPINEQYF
TGTGCCAGCTCACCACCGGACAGCCCGATTAACGAGCAGTACTTC
>NA|NA|TRBV14|TRBJ2-3|15
CASSKDPVRTDTQYF
TGTGCCAGCAGCAAAGACCCGGTCAGGACAGATACGCAGTATTTT
>NA|few|TRBV28|TRBJ1-1|15
CASRHPTGGDTEAFF
TGTGCCAGCAGACACCCTACGGGGGGGGACACTGAAGCTTTCTTT
>TRBD2|NA|TRBV6-1|TRBJ2-7|15
CASSALAGGPLEQYF
TGTGCCAGCAGCGCTTTAGCGGGAGGCCCTCTCGAGCAGTACTTC
>TRBD2|few|TRBV11-2|TRBJ2-5|15
CASSLGLAGGQTQYF
TGTGCCAGCAGCCTCGGACTAGCGGGGGGACAGACCCAGTACTTC
>TRBD1|few|TRBV7-6|TRBJ2-2|15
CASSPGTGVPGELFF
TGTGCCAGCAGTCCCGGGACAGGGGTTCCCGGGGAGCTGTTTTTT
>NA|few|TRBV19|TRBJ1-1|13
CASRIGGNTEAFF
TGTGCCAGTAGGATCGGGGGGAACACTGAAGCTTTCTTT
>TRBD1|NA|TRBV10-3|TRBJ1-1|17
CASKHDGQGKTNTEAFF
TGTGCCTCCAAACACGATGGACAGGGTAAGACGAACACTGAAGCTTTCTTT
>NA|NA|TRBV9|TRBJ2-5|16
CASSPGRDFRVETQYF
TGTGCCAGCAGCCCCGGAAGGGACTTCAGGGTAGAGACCCAGTACTTC
>TRBD2|few|TRBV5-4|TRBJ2-5|16
CASSPGEASGQETQYF
TGTGCCAGCAGCCCCGGGGAAGCTAGCGGCCAAGAGACCCAGTACTTC